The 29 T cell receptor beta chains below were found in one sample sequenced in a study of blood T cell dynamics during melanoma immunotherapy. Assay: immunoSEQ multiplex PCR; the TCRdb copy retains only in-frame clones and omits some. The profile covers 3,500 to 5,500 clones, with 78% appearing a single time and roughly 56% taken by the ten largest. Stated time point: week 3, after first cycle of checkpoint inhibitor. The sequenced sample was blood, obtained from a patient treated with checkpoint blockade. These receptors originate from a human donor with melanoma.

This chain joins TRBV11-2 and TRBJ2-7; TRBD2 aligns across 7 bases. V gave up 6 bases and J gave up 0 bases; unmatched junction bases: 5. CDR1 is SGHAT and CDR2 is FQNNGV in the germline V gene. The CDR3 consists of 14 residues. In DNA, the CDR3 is TGTGCCAGCAGTCGAAGCGGGAACTCCTACGAGCAGTACTTC. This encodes CASSRSGNSYEQYF.

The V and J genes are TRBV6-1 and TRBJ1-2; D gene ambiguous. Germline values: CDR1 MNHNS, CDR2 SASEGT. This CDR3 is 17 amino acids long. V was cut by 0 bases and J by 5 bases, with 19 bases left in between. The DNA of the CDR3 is TGTGCCAGCAGTGAAGCCCAGGCCACTAAACCTTTATATGGCTACACCTTC. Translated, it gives CASSEAQATKPLYGYTF.

The CDR3 loop is CASSQDRLETQYF. The DNA of the CDR3 is TGCGCCAGCAGCCAAGATCGTTTGGAGACCCAGTACTTC. The rearrangement links TRBV4-1 to TRBJ2-5; unclear D gene. Germline V lookup: CDR1 MGHRA, CDR2 YSYEKL. The CDR3 loop spans 13 amino acids. V dropped 0 bases and J dropped 5 bases, with 7 bases sitting between them.

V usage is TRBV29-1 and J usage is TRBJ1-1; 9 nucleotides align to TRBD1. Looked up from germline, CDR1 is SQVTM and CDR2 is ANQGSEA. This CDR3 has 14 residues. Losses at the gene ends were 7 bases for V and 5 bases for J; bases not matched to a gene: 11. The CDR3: CSADVTGGGTEAFF. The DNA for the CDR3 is TGCAGCGCTGACGTGACAGGGGGGGGGACTGAAGCTTTCTTT.

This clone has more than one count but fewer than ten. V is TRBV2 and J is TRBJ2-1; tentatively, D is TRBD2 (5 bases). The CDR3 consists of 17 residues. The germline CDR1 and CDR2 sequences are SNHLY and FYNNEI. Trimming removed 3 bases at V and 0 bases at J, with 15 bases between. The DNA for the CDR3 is TGTGCCAGCAGTGACGGGTGGCGAGGGAGCTCCTACAATGAGCAGTTCTTC. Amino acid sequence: CASSDGWRGSSYNEQFF. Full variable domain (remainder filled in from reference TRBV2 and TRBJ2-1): EPEVTQTPSHQVTQMGQEVILRCVPISNHLYFYWYRQILGQKVEFLVSFYNNEISEKSEIFDDQFSVERPDGSNFTLKIRSTKLEDSAMYFCASSDGWRGSSYNEQFFGPGTRLTVL.

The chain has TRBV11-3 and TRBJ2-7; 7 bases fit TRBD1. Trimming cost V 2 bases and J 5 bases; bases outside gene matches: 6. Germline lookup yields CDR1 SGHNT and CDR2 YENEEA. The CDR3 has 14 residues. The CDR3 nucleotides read TGTGCCAGCAGCTTACCTGGACAGGAGCACGAGCAGTACTTC. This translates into CASSLPGQEHEQYF.

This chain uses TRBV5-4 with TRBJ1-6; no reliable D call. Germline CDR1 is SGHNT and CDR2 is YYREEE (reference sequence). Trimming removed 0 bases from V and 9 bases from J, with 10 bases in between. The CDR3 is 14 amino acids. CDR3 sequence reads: CASSLGTLGSPLHF. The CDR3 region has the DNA TGTGCCAGCAGCTTGGGAACACTAGGTTCACCCCTCCACTTT.

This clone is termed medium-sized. CDR3 amino acids: CASGSGTTSSTDTQYF. CDR3 nucleotides: TGTGCCAGCGGATCCGGGACAACGTCTAGCACAGATACGCAGTATTTT. The V call is TRBV9, the J call TRBJ2-3, with D perhaps TRBD1 (6 bases). The CDR3 sequence is 16 residues long. Germline CDR1 and CDR2: SGDLS and YYNGEE. Trimming removed 7 bases at V and 0 bases at J, with 18 bases between. Combining the CDR3 with reference TRBV9 and TRBJ2-3 gives the whole variable domain DSGVTQTPKHLITATGQRVTLRCSPRSGDLSVYWYQQSLDQGLQFLIQYYNGEERAKGNILERFSAQQFPDLHSELNLSSLELGDSALYFCASGSGTTSSTDTQYFGPGTRLTVL.

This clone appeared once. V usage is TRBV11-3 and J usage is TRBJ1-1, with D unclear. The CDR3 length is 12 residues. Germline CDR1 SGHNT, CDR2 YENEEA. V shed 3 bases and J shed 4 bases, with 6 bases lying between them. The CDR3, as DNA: TGTGCCAGCAGCTTTACGGGCACTGAAGCTTTCTTT. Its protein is CASSFTGTEAFF.

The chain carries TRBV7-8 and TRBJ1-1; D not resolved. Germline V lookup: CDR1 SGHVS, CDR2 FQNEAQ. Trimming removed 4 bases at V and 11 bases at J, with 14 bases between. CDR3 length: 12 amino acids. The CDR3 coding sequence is TGTGCCAGCAGCTCGACACCCTTGAGCGCTTTCTTT. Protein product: CASSSTPLSAFF.

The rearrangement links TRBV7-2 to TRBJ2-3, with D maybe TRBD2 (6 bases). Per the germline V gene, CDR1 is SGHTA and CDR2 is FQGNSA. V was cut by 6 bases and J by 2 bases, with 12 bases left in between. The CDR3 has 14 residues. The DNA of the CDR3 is TGTGCCAGCAGGCTGGACTATACCACAGATACGCAGTATTTT. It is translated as CASRLDYTTDTQYF.

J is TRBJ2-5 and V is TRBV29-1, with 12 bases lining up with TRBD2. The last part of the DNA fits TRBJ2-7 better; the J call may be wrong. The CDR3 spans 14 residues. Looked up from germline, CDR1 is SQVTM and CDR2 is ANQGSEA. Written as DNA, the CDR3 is TGCAGCGTTGGTCCTAGCGGGGGGGCAGTCGAGCAGTACTTC. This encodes CSVGPSGGAVEQYF.

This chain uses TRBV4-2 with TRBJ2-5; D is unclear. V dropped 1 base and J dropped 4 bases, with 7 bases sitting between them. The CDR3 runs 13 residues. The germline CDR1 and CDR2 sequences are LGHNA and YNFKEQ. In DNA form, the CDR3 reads TGTGCCAGCAGCCAAGGGCCAGTAGAGACCCAGTACTTC. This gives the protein CASSQGPVETQYF.

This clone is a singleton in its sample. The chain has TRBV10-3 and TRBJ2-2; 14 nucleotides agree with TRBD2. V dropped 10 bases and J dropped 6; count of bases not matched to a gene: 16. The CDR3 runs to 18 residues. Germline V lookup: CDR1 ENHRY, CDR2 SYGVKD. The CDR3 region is CASRLTPGLAGVSGELFF. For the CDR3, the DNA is TGTGCCAGCAGACTTACTCCGGGACTAGCGGGGGTATCCGGGGAGCTGTTTTTT.

CDR3 residues: CSVDRPGQETQYF. The CDR3 nucleotides are TGCAGCGTTGATCGGCCAGGCCAAGAGACCCAGTACTTC. This rearrangement joins TRBV29-1 to TRBJ2-5, with D hard to call. The CDR3 length is 13 residues. Looked up from germline, CDR1 is SQVTM and CDR2 is ANQGSEA. Trimming shortened V by 3 bases and J by 1 base, and 9 bases separated the two germline ends.

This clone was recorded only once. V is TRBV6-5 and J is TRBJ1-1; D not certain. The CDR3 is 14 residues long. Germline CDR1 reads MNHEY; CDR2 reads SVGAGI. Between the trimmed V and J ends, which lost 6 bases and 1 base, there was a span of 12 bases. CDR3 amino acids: CASRPLDWNTEAFF. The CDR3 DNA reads TGTGCCAGCAGACCGTTGGATTGGAACACTGAAGCTTTCTTT.

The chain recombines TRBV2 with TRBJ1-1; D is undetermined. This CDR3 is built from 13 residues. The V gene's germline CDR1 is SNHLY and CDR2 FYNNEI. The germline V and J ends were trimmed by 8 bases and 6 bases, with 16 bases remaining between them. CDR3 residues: CASVGPIEAEAFF. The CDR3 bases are TGTGCCAGCGTAGGTCCTATCGAGGCTGAAGCTTTCTTT.

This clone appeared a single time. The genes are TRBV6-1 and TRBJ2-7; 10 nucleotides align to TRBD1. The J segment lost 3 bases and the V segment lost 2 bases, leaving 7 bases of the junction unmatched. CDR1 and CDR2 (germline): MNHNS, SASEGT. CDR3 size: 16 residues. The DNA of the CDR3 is TGTGCCAGCAGTGAAAGGGGGGACAGGGGCCTCTACGAGCAGTACTTC. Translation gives CASSERGDRGLYEQYF.

For the CDR3, the DNA is TGTGCCAGCTTAAAGTATGACAGAGAAGCTTTCTTT. This codes for CASLKYDREAFF. V is TRBV13 and J is TRBJ1-1; weak D call: TRBD1 (5 bases). The CDR3 has 12 residues. In germline, CDR1 is PRHDT, CDR2 FYEKMQ (reference sequence). Between the trimmed V and J ends, which lost 8 bases and 8 bases, there was a span of 15 bases. Full variable domain (missing parts from reference TRBV13 and TRBJ1-1): AAGVIQSPRHLIKEKRETATLKCYPIPRHDTVYWYQQGPGQDPQFLISFYEKMQSDKGSIPDRFSAQQFSDYHSELNMSSLELGDSALYFCASLKYDREAFFGQGTRLTVV.

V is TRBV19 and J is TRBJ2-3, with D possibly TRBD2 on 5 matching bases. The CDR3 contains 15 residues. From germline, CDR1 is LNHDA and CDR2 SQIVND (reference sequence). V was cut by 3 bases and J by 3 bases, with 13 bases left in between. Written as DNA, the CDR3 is TGTGCCAGTAGTATGCGGCTAGCTACGACAGATACGCAGTATTTT. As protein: CASSMRLATTDTQYF.

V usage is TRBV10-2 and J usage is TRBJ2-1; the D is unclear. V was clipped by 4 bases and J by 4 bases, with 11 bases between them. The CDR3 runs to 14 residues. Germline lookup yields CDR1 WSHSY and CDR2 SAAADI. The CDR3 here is CASSGWQEYNEQFF. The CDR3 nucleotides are TGCGCCAGCAGTGGGTGGCAGGAGTACAATGAGCAGTTCTTC.

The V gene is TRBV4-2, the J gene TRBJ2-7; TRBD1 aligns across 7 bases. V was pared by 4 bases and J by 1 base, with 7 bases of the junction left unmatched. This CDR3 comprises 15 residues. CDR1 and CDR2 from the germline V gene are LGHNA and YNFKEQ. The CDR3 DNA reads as TGTGCCAGCAGCCCCCAGTTGACAGGGTCCTACGAGCAGTACTTC. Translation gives CASSPQLTGSYEQYF.

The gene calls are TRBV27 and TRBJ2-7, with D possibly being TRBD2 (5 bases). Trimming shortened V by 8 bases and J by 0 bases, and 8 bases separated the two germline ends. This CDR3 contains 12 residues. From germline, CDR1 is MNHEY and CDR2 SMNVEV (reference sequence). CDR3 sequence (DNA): TGTGCCAGCGGACTTGCCTCCTACGAGCAGTACTTC. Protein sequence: CASGLASYEQYF.

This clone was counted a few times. The CDR3 DNA reads as TGTGCCAGCAGCGTAGTTACACCTGGCACTGAAGCTTTCTTT. Protein: CASSVVTPGTEAFF. The chain recombines TRBV9 with TRBJ1-1; D unresolved. The CDR3 has 14 amino acids. V lost 0 bases and J lost 4, with 10 bases in between. Germline lookup yields CDR1 SGDLS and CDR2 YYNGEE. Drawing the rest from reference TRBV9 and TRBJ1-1, the complete variable domain is DSGVTQTPKHLITATGQRVTLRCSPRSGDLSVYWYQQSLDQGLQFLIQYYNGEERAKGNILERFSAQQFPDLHSELNLSSLELGDSALYFCASSVVTPGTEAFFGQGTRLTVV.

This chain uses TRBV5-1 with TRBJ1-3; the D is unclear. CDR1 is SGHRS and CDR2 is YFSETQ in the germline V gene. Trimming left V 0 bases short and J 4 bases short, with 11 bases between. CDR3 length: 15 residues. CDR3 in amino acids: CASSLEGNGGNTIYF. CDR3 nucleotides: TGCGCCAGCAGCTTGGAGGGAAACGGGGGAAACACCATATATTTT.

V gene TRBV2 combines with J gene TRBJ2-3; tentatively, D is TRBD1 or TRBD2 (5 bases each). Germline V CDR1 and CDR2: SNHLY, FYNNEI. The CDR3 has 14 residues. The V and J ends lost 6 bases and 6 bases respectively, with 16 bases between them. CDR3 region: CASSVLGARDTQYF. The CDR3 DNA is TGTGCCAGCAGCGTACTAGGGGCCAGGGATACGCAGTATTTT.

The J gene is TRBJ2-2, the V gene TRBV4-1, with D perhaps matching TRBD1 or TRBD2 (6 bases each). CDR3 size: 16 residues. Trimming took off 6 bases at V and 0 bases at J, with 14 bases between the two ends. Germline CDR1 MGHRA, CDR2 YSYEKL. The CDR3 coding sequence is TGCGCCAGCAGGTGGAATAGGGGGGCGAACACCGGGGAGCTGTTTTTT. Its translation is CASRWNRGANTGELFF.

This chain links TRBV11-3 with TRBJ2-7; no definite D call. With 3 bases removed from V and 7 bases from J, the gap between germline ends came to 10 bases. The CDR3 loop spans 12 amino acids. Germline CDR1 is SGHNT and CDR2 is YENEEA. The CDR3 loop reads CASSLRQSEQYF. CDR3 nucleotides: TGTGCCAGCAGCTTGCGGCAGTCGGAGCAGTACTTC.

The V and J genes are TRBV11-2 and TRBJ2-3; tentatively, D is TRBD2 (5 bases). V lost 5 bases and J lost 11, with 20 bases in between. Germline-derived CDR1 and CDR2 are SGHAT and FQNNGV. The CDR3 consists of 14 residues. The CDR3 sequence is CASSPAESGLGQYF. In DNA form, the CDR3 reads TGTGCCAGCAGCCCCGCTGAGAGCGGCCTCGGGCAGTATTTT.